This T cell receptor (beta chain) derives from a study of T cell responses to AZD1222 COVID-19 vaccine. The CDR3 consists of 17 residues. Per germline, CDR1 SGHTA and CDR2 FQGNSA. V dropped 3 bases and J dropped 1 base, with 17 bases sitting between them. About this clone: Its antigen is unknown.

TCRdb's copy holds only in-frame clones and misses some; the assay was immunoSEQ multiplex PCR. Of around 180,000 clones in the sample, about 91% are singletons; the top ten hold 0.49%. The study, taken as a whole, reports: Spike-specific TCR depth and breadth grew after two AZD1222 doses. At study baseline, merely a handful of AZD1222 recipients were seropositive.

The rearrangement uses TRBV7-2 and TRBJ2-3; D may be TRBD2 (5 bases). The clonotype was recovered from an adult in good health. Sequences were derived from peripheral blood, sampled on day 0 of AZD1222 vaccination. CDR3 nucleotide sequence: TGTGCCAGCAGCTTCCCCGTGGGGAGCGGAGGCACAGATACGCAGTATTTT. Residues: CASSFPVGSGGTDTQYF.